This T cell receptor beta chain was identified in a study of ipilimumab plus nivolumab after autologous stem cell transplantation. Looking at the study overall: A median of roughly 8 nivolumab and five or six ipilimumab doses were given. The DLBCL group included primary refractory and relapsed cases.

With respect to this clone: The antigen is undetermined.

Germline CDR1 SGHNT, CDR2 YYREEE (reference sequence). This CDR3 spans 14 amino acids. V shed 3 bases and J 3 bases; nucleotides not matched to a gene: 3. Ipilimumab, 1 mg/kg, started 14 to 28 days after autologous transplant. Clones were read by immunoSEQ multiplex PCR, and TCRdb kept only the in-frame ones, dropping some. The repertoire holds 15,000 to 20,000 clones, with about 81% as singletons. General study findings and limits: Authors suggest TCR repertoire, Treg phenotype and gut microbiota support further study.

The material was PBMCs, obtained in a trial of ipilimumab plus nivolumab as post-transplant consolidation. This clonotype was sampled from a male donor with diffuse large B-cell lymphoma. The chain employs TRBV5-4 and TRBJ2-7; 10 bases match TRBD2. The CDR3 is CASSSTSGYYEQYF. The DNA of the CDR3 is TGTGCCAGCAGCTCGACTAGCGGGTACTACGAGCAGTACTTC.